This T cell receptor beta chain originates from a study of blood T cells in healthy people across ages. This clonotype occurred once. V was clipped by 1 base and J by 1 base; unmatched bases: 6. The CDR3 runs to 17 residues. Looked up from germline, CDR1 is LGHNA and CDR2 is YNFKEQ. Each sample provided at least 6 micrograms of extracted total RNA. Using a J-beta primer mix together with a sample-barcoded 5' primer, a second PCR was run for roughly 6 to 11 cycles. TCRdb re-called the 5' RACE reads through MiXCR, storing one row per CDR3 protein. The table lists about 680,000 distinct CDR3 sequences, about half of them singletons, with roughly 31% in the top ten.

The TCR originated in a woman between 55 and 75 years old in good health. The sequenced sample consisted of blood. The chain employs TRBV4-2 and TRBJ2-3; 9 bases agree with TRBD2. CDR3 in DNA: TGTGCCAGCAGCCAAGTTAGCGGGAGTGGGGGCACAGATACGCAGTATTTT. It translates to CASSQVSGSGGTDTQYF.